Described below is a single T cell receptor beta chain sequence and its context. This CDR3 is 15 amino acids long. Between the trimmed V and J ends, which lost 1 base and 6 bases, there was a span of 13 bases. Germline V gives CDR1 SGHTA, CDR2 FQGNSA. The PCR contained 60 Vbeta and 13 Jbeta primers. Libraries were prepared by immunoSEQ multiplex PCR; TCRdb keeps only in-frame clonotypes and omits some of them. This sample has 45,000 to 60,000 clones; 55% to 85% occur once, and the top ten carry around a tenth. This sample was taken from a study of cytomegalovirus exposure and HLA in healthy donors. The source is a woman aged 50 to 65 in good health and CMV-seronegative. The chain couples TRBV7-2 to TRBJ2-1, with D perhaps matching TRBD2 (6 bases). The specimen was PBMCs. CDR3 DNA: TGTGCCAGCAGCTTAGGTTCAGGGAGGTTCAATGAGCAGTTCTTC. Translated, it gives CASSLGSGRFNEQFF.